Sequencing of this T cell receptor beta chain was carried out in a study of T cells in Graves' hyperthyroidism and ophthalmopathy. Hyperthyroidism, newly diagnosed and lasting under 2 months, affected patients aged 18 to 65. The source material, RNA transcripts, was used to amplify TCR beta CDR3 regions. First-round RT-PCR with HTBI primers amplified the TCR CDR3 region. Each CDR3 protein is one row after TCRdb ran MiXCR on the multiplex PCR reads. This table has approximately 640,000 distinct CDR3 sequences, around 15% appearing once. The germline V and J ends were trimmed by 1 base and 4 bases, with 14 bases remaining between them. There are 15 residues in the CDR3. Germline values: CDR1 SGHTA, CDR2 FQGNSA. This clonotype showed up many times. As yet, its antigen is unknown. Whole-study findings and limits: A median roughly 6.6 months before onset, the model predicted ophthalmopathy. Blood shared most expanded thyroid clonotypes above 0.001.

Sequenced sample: blood. This TCR was recovered from a woman aged 25-40 years with Graves' hyperthyroidism. The rearrangement links TRBV7-2 to TRBJ2-7, with D tentatively TRBD1 or TRBD2 (6 bases each). CDR3 nucleotide sequence: TGTGCCAGCAGCTTAGAAAAAGGGGGAGGATACGAGCAGTACTTC. Translating it yields CASSLEKGGGYEQYF.